This T cell receptor (beta chain) was found in a study of blood T cell repertoires in COVID-19. About the study: Specimens from acute and convalescent COVID-19 originated in the United States, Italy and Spain. T cells, B-cell-depleted T cells, or PBMCs provided the cDNA or gDNA that served as material.

In the original processing: Estimated nucleated cell counts came from reference gene primer amplification. The method was immunoSEQ multiplex PCR; TCRdb's version includes in-frame clones alone and lacks a portion of them. The DNA was the basis for D and trimming; V, J and clone size are from that table. The repertoire holds about 59,000 clones, over 75% seen once, with around 10% in the top ten. This clone has just a few counts. The V gene end was trimmed by 10 bases and the J gene end by 6 bases; junction bases not matched to a gene: 14. CDR1 ENHRY and CDR2 SYGVKD come from the germline V gene. The CDR3 runs to 15 residues.

The sequence was obtained from a human donor in a cohort sampled during active COVID-19. This chain connects TRBV10-3 to TRBJ2-3; 9 bases are a match to TRBD2. The sample taken for sequencing was peripheral blood. DNA for the CDR3: TGTGCCACTCTAGGAGGGGCGGGAGGGCCTGATACGCAGTATTTT. It translates to CATLGGAGGPDTQYF.